Following are 9 T cell receptor beta chains from one sample sequenced in a study of regulatory T cells in long-lasting Graves disease. For TCR beta, libraries came from iRepertoire HTBI primers and Arm-PCR of CDR3 regions. In TCRdb, the multiplex PCR reads were re-called with MiXCR into one record per CDR3 protein. Of 650,000 to 850,000 distinct CDR3 sequences listed, 25% to 35% were seen once; the top ten hold about two fifths. Time point in this sample: persistent/refractory GD, antithyroid drugs over 5 years with positive TRAb. The authors made the TCR library using RNA they extracted from PBMCs. The material sequenced was peripheral blood mononuclear cells (PBMCs), taken when the disease was refractory, from a patient treated with antithyroid drugs. These receptors originate from a female donor with Graves disease.

This clonotype has a handful of counts. This sequence joins TRBV12-5 and TRBJ2-5; 9 bases match TRBD1. The CDR3 is 14 residues long. J was trimmed by 6 bases and V by 7 bases; bases with no gene match: 9. CDR1 and CDR2 from the germline V gene are LGHNT and FRNRAP. This CDR3 reads CASVGDRDIKTQYF. The CDR3 region has the DNA TGTGCTAGTGTGGGGGACAGGGACATAAAGACCCAGTACTTC.

This clonotype was counted at least ten times. Here the CDR3 DNA reads TGCGCCAGCAGTGAGTCGAGGCCCGACAGGGGGCAAAACACTGAAGCTTTCTTT. Its translation is CASSESRPDRGQNTEAFF. The rearrangement links TRBV10-1 to TRBJ1-1; 10 bases are shared with TRBD1. Losses at the gene ends were 0 bases for V and 2 bases for J; bases not matched to a gene: 9. The length of the CDR3 is 18 residues. The V gene's germline CDR1 is WNHNN and CDR2 SYGVQD (reference sequence).

Notes on this clonotype: A single base separates this from a much larger clone, so it may be a read error. The chain recombines TRBV28 with TRBJ1-2; D is possibly TRBD1 (5 bases). Trimming took 2 bases from V and 4 from J, leaving 11 bases between them. The CDR3 totals 14 residues. Germline lookup yields CDR1 MDHEN and CDR2 SYDVKM. CDR3 DNA: TGTGCCAGCAGTTTAGGGGCCGCCTGCTATGGCTACACCTTC. Protein product: CASSLGAACYGYTF.

This chain uses TRBV20-1 with TRBJ1-1, with D unresolved. Germline assignment: CDR1 DFQATT and CDR2 SNEGSKA (reference sequence). Trimming removed 3 bases from V and 3 bases from J, with 8 bases in between. There are 12 residues in the CDR3. The CDR3 bases are TGCAGTGCTAGGTGGGGTTACACTGAAGCTTTCTTT. This codes for CSARWGYTEAFF.

As DNA, the CDR3 is TGCGCCAGCAAACGTTTCGGGGATAATTCACCCCTCCACTTT. Translated: CASKRFGDNSPLHF. The V and J genes are TRBV5-1 and TRBJ1-6; D ambiguous. This CDR3 is 14 amino acids long. Germline loops: CDR1 SGHRS, CDR2 YFSETQ. With 6 bases removed from V and 5 bases from J, the gap between germline ends came to 12 bases.

The CDR3 nucleotides read TGTGCCAGCAGTTCTTTAGCGGGGGGTTTAACTGATACGCAGTATTTT. Translating gives CASSSLAGGLTDTQYF. The V gene is TRBV6-5, the J gene TRBJ2-3; 10 nucleotides align to TRBD2. The CDR3 runs to 16 residues. The J segment lost 6 bases and the V segment lost 4 bases, leaving 10 bases of the junction unmatched. Germline-derived CDR1 and CDR2 are MNHEY and SVGAGI.

The rearrangement uses TRBV28 and TRBJ2-5, with TRBD2 as a possible D gene (6 bases). Germline V lookup: CDR1 MDHEN, CDR2 SYDVKM. The germline V and J ends were trimmed by 6 bases and 4 bases, with 21 bases remaining between them. The CDR3 has 16 amino acids. CDR3 amino acids: CASSFLGGENGETQYF. For the CDR3, the DNA is TGTGCCAGCAGCTTTCTGGGCGGGGAAAATGGAGAGACCCAGTACTTC.

V usage is TRBV19 and J usage is TRBJ2-5, with 14 bases aligning to TRBD2. The CDR3 consists of 16 residues. Losses at the gene ends were 1 base for V and 2 bases for J; bases not matched to a gene: 0. Germline-derived CDR1 and CDR2 are LNHDA and SQIVND (reference sequence). Here the CDR3 reads CASSIGTSGRQETQYF. In DNA, the CDR3 is TGTGCCAGTAGTATAGGGACTAGCGGGAGGCAAGAGACCCAGTACTTC.

The V and J genes are TRBV12-3 or TRBV12-4 and TRBJ1-2; TRBD1 is a possible D gene (5 bases). The CDR3 covers 14 residues. Trimming shortened V by 6 bases and J by 1 base, and 12 bases separated the two germline ends. As DNA, the CDR3 is TGTGCCAGCAGGGGGGGGGGGTTTAACTATGGCTACACCTTC. Its translation: CASRGGGFNYGYTF.